This T cell receptor (beta chain) comes out of a study of radiation and T cells in renal cell carcinoma. Study-wide findings and caveats: No pretreatment tumor biopsies were available for baseline clonotypes.

Deletions cut 0 bases from V and 0 bases from J, with 3 bases between. This CDR3 has 14 amino acids. The germline CDR1 and CDR2 sequences are PRHDT and FYEKMQ (reference sequence). This table comes from immunoSEQ multiplex PCR, and its TCRdb copy is limited to in-frame clones, with some not included. The table shows about 130,000 clones, with around 90% occurring only once. Described time point: blood 2 weeks post-SBRT. Regarding treatment: 15 Gy SBRT to primary tumor, nephrectomy 4 weeks later. Notes on this clone: Its antigen is undetermined.

The specimen comprised blood, sampled from a patient whose treatment included radiotherapy and nephrectomy. J is TRBJ1-5 and V is TRBV13; D is undetermined. This TCR was sampled from a woman aged 70 to 79 with renal cell carcinoma. CDR3 DNA: TGTGCCAGCAGCTTAGGGCGTAGCAATCAGCCCCAGCATTTT. The encoded protein is CASSLGRSNQPQHF.